A selection of T cell receptor beta chains follows, all from one sample in a study of OX40 agonist ivuxolimab in advanced cancers. Method: immunoSEQ multiplex PCR; TCRdb's copy keeps in-frame clones and lacks some. The sample lists under 90,000 clones, roughly 91% occurring once. Sample: CD4+ or CD8+ T cells sorted from blood, taken in a trial of the OX40 agonist ivuxolimab. The receptors stem from an adult with an advanced solid tumor such as melanoma, head and neck, liver or kidney cancer. The conserved cysteine and the conserved F or W are not part of the CDR3 here.

v_call: TRBV6-6; cdr3_aa: ASSQGGEAF
v_call: TRBV5-6; cdr3_aa: ASSSLMGQAYSYNEQF
v_call: TRBV19; cdr3_aa: ASSAEPPKNTGELF
v_call: TRBV5-4; cdr3_aa: ASSSAGAISGANVLT
v_call: TRBV28; cdr3_aa: ASRTGPGNTIY
v_call: TRBV7-3; cdr3_aa: ASSPSFERGRQETQY
v_call: TRBV5-1; cdr3_aa: ASRPRGDGSEAF
v_call: TRBV28; cdr3_aa: ASSYVGVGKNIQY
v_call: TRBV9; cdr3_aa: ASSPDRQGVYGYT
v_call: TRBV5-1; cdr3_aa: ASSSSRTGELF
v_call: TRBV9; cdr3_aa: ASSVPGGETQY
v_call: TRBV6-5; cdr3_aa: ASSYSGSFSYNEQF